The clone carrying this TCR beta chain was found a few times. Its antigen is as yet unknown. The data belong to a study of T-cell reconstitution after alpha-beta-depleted transplantation in children. The authors prepared the TCRbeta library with unique molecular identifiers. Each CDR3 protein gets one entry after TCRdb re-called the PCR reads with MiXCR. This table holds about 90,000 distinct CDR3 sequences, 15% found once. The CDR3 extends over 16 amino acids. The junction had 7 bases not matched to a gene; V was cut back by 2 bases and J by 5 bases. CDR1 SGHVS and CDR2 FQNEAQ come from the germline V gene. The study, taken as a whole, reports: Newly produced T cells mostly provided counts and TCRbeta diversity after one year, as hyperexpanded clones declined. It was reported that alpha-beta T cells came from several hundred expanded graft clones (about two months after transplant). At day 60, the high TCRbeta diversity found in some patients originated from recipient T cells and thymic progenitors that had survived.

V and J are TRBV7-8 and TRBJ2-7; 12 bases map to TRBD2. Sequencing used PBMCs, mostly from graft donor cells, obtained 180 days after TCRalphabeta/CD19-depleted stem cell transplant. The TCR was taken from a male patient between 2 and 15 years old who had a stem cell transplant for acute lymphoblastic leukemia, so the T cells may come from the graft donor. CDR3 region: CASSLRLAGGIHEQYF. In DNA form, the CDR3 reads TGTGCCAGCAGCTTACGGCTAGCGGGGGGGATCCACGAGCAGTACTTC.